One and the same sample provided the 7 T cell receptor beta chains below, sequenced in a study of OX40 agonist ivuxolimab in advanced cancers. The method was the immunoSEQ multiplex PCR assay. TCRdb stores this immuneACCESS table with in-frame sequences only. Part of the clones is absent; in the studies checked, under half of the shortfall reflects unresolved V genes, and no reason is known for the rest. This sample holds some 95,000 clones; 87% were observed only once. The leading ten clones occupy 0.5% of the sample. The input for sequencing was CD4+ or CD8+ T cells sorted from blood, taken in a trial of the OX40 agonist ivuxolimab. The receptors derive from an adult with an advanced solid tumor such as melanoma, head and neck, liver or kidney cancer.

The table lists this clone with a count of one. The chain recombines TRBV7-2 with TRBJ1-1, with D uncertain. Germline V lookup: CDR1 SGHTA, CDR2 FQGNSA. Between the trimmed V and J ends, which lost 2 bases and 0 bases, there was a span of 7 bases. The CDR3 sequence is 14 residues long. CDR3 residues: CASSLYGMNTEAFF. The DNA of the CDR3 is TGTGCCAGCAGCTTATATGGGATGAACACTGAAGCTTTCTTT.

The V gene is TRBV4-3, the J gene TRBJ1-4; perhaps TRBD1 as D (6 bases). V was shortened by 1 base and J by 2 bases, with 11 bases between the two germline ends. CDR3 size: 16 residues. Germline CDR1 reads LGHNA; CDR2 reads YSLEER. For the CDR3, the DNA is TGCGCCAGCAGCCAAGCTACAGGGTTGACTAATGAAAAACTGTTTTTT. Translation: CASSQATGLTNEKLFF.

As regards this clone: The same CDR3 is also encoded by other DNA sequences in this sample. This chain uses TRBV12-2 with TRBJ2-3; the table's D call of TRBD2 was not tested on the DNA. TRBV12-2 is assigned pseudogene status. The CDR3 loop spans 17 amino acids. DNA of the CDR3: TGTGCAAGTCGCTTAAGACGGGCGGGGGGGCCAACAGATACGCAGTATTTT. Amino acid sequence: CASRLRRAGGPTDTQYF.

This chain links TRBV15 with TRBJ2-6; D remains unclear. Looked up from germline, CDR1 is LNHNV and CDR2 is YYDKDF (reference sequence). The V end lost 5 bases, the J end lost 3 bases, and 8 bases lay between the germline ends. The CDR3 sequence is 14 residues long. This CDR3 is CATSSRGGANVLTF. As DNA, the CDR3 is TGTGCCACCAGCTCCCGTGGTGGGGCCAACGTCCTGACTTTC. The full variable domain, completed using reference TRBV15 and TRBJ2-6, is DAMVIQNPRYQVTQFGKPVTLSCSQTLNHNVMYWYQQKSSQAPKLLFHYYDKDFNNEADTPDNFQSRRPNTSFCFLDIRSPGLGDTAMYLCATSSRGGANVLTFGAGSRLTVL.

In this sample, this clone turned up once. The chain couples TRBV7-6 to TRBJ1-6, with D possibly matching TRBD1 (6 bases). With 5 bases removed from V and 0 bases from J, the gap between germline ends came to 11 bases. This CDR3 contains 16 residues. Germline CDR1 reads SGHVS; CDR2 reads FNYEAQ. The CDR3 DNA reads as TGTGCCAGCAGCCCTTTGGACAGCTCCTATAATTCACCCCTCCACTTT. Protein: CASSPLDSSYNSPLHF.

The CDR3 region has the DNA TGTGCCAGCAGCTTAGGGGGCAGTGCGTCCTACGAGCAGTACTTC. This encodes CASSLGGSASYEQYF. This chain joins TRBV7-8 and TRBJ2-7; a possible D gene is TRBD1 (5 bases). CDR1 and CDR2 from the germline V gene are SGHVS and FQNEAQ. V lost 1 base, J lost 1 base, and 11 bases lay in between. The CDR3 totals 15 residues.

The chain combines TRBV6-5 with TRBJ1-1, with D unresolved. Germline lookup yields CDR1 MNHEY and CDR2 SVGAGI. The CDR3 contains 14 residues. V lost 6 bases to trimming and J lost 1 base, with 12 bases between them. The CDR3 spells CASSSSRRNTEAFF. The CDR3 DNA is TGTGCCAGCAGCTCCTCTCGGCGGAACACTGAAGCTTTCTTT.